The clone carrying this T cell receptor (beta chain) was seen only a few times. Antigen: not known. Expressed TCRB transcripts were sequenced after all isolated RNA was converted to cDNA. Measured with immunoSEQ multiplex PCR; TCRdb has only the in-frame clones, and not every one. The sample has 620,000 or so clones, about 16% seen once. These data originate in a study of beta chain features in type 1 diabetes. Whole-study findings and limits: Sampled from patients, naive, central memory and Treg TCRB repertoires appeared more similar than those sampled from healthy donors.

Germline V gene lookup returns CDR1 SGHTA and CDR2 FQGNSA. This CDR3 has 16 residues. Trimming shortened V by 3 bases and J by 6 bases, and 19 bases separated the two germline ends. This TCR came from a man aged 18 to 30 in good health. The sequenced sample consisted of naive CD4+ T cells from blood. The rearrangement joins TRBV7-2 to TRBJ2-3; D is perhaps TRBD2 (6 bases). The CDR3 region is CASSFSAGSRRDTQYF. The CDR3 DNA is TGTGCCAGCAGCTTCTCGGCGGGGTCCCGTCGGGATACGCAGTATTTT. The variable domain in full, completed from reference TRBV7-2 and TRBJ2-3, reads GAGVSQSPSNKVTEKGKDVELRCDPISGHTALYWYRQSLGQGLEFLIYFQGNSAPDKSGLPSDRFSAERTGGSVSTLTIQRTQQEDSAVYLCASSFSAGSRRDTQYFGPGTRLTVL.